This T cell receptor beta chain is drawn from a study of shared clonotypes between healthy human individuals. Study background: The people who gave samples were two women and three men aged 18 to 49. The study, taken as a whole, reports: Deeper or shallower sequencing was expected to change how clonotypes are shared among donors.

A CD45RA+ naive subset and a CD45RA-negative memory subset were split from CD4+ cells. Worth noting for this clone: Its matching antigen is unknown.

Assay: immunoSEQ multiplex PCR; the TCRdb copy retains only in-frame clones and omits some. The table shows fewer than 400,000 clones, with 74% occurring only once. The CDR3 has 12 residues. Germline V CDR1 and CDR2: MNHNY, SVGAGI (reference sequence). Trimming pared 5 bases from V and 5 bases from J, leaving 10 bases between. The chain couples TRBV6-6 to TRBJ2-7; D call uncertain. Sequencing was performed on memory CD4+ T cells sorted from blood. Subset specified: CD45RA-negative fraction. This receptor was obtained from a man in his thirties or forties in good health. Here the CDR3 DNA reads TGTGCCAGCAGTACCCCCCTTGACGAGCAGTACTTC. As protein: CASSTPLDEQYF.